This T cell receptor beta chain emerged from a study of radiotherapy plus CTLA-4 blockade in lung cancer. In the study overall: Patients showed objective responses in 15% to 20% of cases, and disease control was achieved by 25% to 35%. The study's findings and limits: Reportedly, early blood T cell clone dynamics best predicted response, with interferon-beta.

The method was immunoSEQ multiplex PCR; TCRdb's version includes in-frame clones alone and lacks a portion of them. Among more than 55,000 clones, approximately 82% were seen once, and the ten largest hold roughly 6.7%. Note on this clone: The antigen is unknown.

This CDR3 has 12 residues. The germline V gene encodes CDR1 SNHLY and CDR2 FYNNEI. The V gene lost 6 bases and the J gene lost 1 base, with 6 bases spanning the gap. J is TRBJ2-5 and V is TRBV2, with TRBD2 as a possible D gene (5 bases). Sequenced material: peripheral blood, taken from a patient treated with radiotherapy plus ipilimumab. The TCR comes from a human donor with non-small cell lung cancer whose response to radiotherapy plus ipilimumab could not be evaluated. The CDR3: CASRAVQETQYF. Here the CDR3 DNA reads TGTGCCAGCAGAGCGGTCCAAGAGACCCAGTACTTC.